Below, one TCR beta chain is given with its context. From RNA transcripts, TCR beta CDR3 regions were amplified. An initial round of RT-PCR targeting the TCR CDR3 relied on the HTBI primer set. TCRdb re-derived calls from the multiplex PCR reads in MiXCR, one entry per CDR3 protein. The sample includes around 500,000 distinct CDR3 sequences, approximately 23% of them seen just once. An approximately 10 ml volume of fresh peripheral blood provided the PBMCs. V was clipped by 3 bases and J by 0 bases, with 12 bases between them. The CDR3 is made up of 15 amino acids. Germline V gene lookup returns CDR1 MGHRA and CDR2 YSYEKL. The sample comes from a study of T cells in Graves' hyperthyroidism and ophthalmopathy.

The gene calls are TRBV4-1 and TRBJ2-7; no definite D call. The TCR originated in a woman aged 70 to 79 with Graves' ophthalmopathy. The sequencing input was blood. The CDR3 reads CASSHLWAASYEQYF. In nucleotides, the CDR3 is TGCGCCAGCAGCCACTTGTGGGCTGCCTCCTACGAGCAGTACTTC.